Here is one T cell receptor beta chain with its context. TCRdb reprocessed the RT-PCR reads via MiXCR and lists one record per CDR3 protein. The table records about 570,000 distinct CDR3 sequences, about 11% of them present only once. This record belongs to a study of response to subunit inactivated influenza vaccine. Separately, the same data were catalogued under a study of T cells expressing NK-cell markers. According to that study: Researchers built TCR beta cDNA using 5'RACE template switching with UMIs. Eight donors were sequenced, of whom seven were HCMV-seropositive, while the remaining one was HCMV-seronegative. Several experiments employed an anti-gamma-delta TCR antibody to confine sorting to alpha-beta TCR T cells.

The source material was PBMCs from blood, sampled on the day of vaccination. The receptor's source is a man aged 50 to 60 who received an inactivated influenza vaccine.

CDR3 in DNA: TGCGCCAGCAGCCCGGACAGGGTGTCAACTTCTGAAGCTTTCTTT. Encoded protein: CASSPDRVSTSEAFF. The J gene is TRBJ1-1, the V gene TRBV4-1; 8 bases line up with TRBD1. V lost 4 bases to trimming and J lost 6 bases; unmatched junction nucleotides: 10. Germline loops: CDR1 MGHRA, CDR2 YSYEKL. The CDR3 runs 15 residues.